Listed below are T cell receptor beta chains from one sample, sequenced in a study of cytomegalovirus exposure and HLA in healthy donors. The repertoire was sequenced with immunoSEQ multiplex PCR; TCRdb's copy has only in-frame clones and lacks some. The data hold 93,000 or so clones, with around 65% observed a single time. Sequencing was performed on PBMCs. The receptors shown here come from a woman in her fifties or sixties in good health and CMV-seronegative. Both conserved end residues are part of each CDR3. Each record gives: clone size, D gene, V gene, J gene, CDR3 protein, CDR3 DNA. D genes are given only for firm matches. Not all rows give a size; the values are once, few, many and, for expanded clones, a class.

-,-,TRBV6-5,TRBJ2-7,CASREDFLYEQYF,TGTGCCAGCCGCGAGGATTTTCTCTACGAGCAGTACTTC
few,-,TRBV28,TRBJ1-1,CASSEGTRRTEAFF,TGTGCCAGCAGTGAGGGGACAAGGAGGACTGAAGCTTTCTTT
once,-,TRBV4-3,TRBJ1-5,CASSQVLGGNQPQHF,TGCGCCAGCAGCCAAGTACTGGGAGGCAATCAGCCCCAGCATTTT
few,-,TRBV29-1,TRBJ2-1,CSVTRFDNEQFF,TGCAGCGTGACTAGATTCGACAATGAGCAGTTCTTC
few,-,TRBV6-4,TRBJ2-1,CASSDEAHNEQFF,TGTGCCAGCAGTGACGAGGCCCACAATGAGCAGTTCTTC
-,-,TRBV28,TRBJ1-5,CASFGGNQPQHF,TGTGCCAGCTTCGGGGGCAATCAGCCCCAGCATTTT
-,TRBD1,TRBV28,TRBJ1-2,CASSGPQGAYGYTF,TGTGCCAGCAGCGGCCCTCAGGGGGCGTATGGCTACACCTTC
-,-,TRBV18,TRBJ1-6,CASSPGAIDSPLHF,TGTGCCAGCTCACCAGGGGCCATCGATTCACCCCTCCACTTT
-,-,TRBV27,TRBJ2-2,CASSFEGLDTGELFF,TGTGCCAGCTCTTTCGAGGGATTGGACACCGGGGAGCTGTTTTTT
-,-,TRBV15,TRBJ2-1,CATSRVERTEQFF,TGTGCCACCAGCAGAGTGGAGCGCACTGAGCAGTTCTTC
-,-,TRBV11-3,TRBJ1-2,CASSLEGAPFGYTF,TGTGCCAGCAGCTTAGAAGGGGCTCCGTTTGGCTACACCTTC
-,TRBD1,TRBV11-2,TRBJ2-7,CASSSVRGRYEQYF,TGTGCCAGCAGCTCAGTCAGGGGGCGGTACGAGCAGTACTTC
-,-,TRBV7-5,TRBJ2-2,CVRSLALRRGIKNTGELFF,TGTGTCAGAAGCTTAGCCTTGAGACGGGGGATTAAGAACACCGGGGAGCTGTTTTTT
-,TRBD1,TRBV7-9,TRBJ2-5,CASSKQGEFGKETQYF,TGTGCCAGCAGCAAACAGGGGGAGTTTGGAAAAGAGACCCAGTACTTC
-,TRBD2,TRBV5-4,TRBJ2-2,CASRPGGTSVNGELFF,TGTGCCAGCAGACCCGGTGGGACTAGCGTTAACGGGGAGCTGTTTTTT
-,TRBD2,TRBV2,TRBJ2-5,CASRDTSGHRKTQYF,TGTGCCAGCAGGGATACTAGCGGTCATAGAAAGACCCAGTACTTC
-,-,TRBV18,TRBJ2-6,CASSPKSSSGANVLTF,TGTGCCAGCTCACCCAAATCCAGCTCTGGGGCCAACGTCCTGACTTTC
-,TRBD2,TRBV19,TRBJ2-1,CASKTSGRRAYNEQFF,TGTGCCAGTAAAACTAGCGGGAGGAGGGCCTACAATGAGCAGTTCTTC
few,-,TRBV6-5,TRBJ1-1,CASSAHRVGTEAFF,TGTGCCAGCAGTGCCCACAGGGTGGGAACTGAAGCTTTCTTT
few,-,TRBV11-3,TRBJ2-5,CASSPGGWREQETQYF,TGTGCCAGCAGCCCCGGAGGTTGGAGGGAGCAAGAGACCCAGTACTTC
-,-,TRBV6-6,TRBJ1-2,CASSDGITGLNYGYTF,TGTGCCAGCAGCGACGGCATTACGGGTCTGAACTATGGCTACACCTTC
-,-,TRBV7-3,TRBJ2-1,CASSPHGASLYNEQFF,TGTGCCAGCAGCCCGCATGGGGCTTCGTTGTACAATGAGCAGTTCTTC
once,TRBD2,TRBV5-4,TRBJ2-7,CASSLAGGDEQYF,TGTGCCAGCAGCCTCGCGGGGGGAGATGAGCAGTACTTC
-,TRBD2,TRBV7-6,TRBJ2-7,CASSFLSGGAGEQYF,TGTGCCAGCAGCTTTCTTAGCGGGGGGGCAGGGGAGCAGTACTTC
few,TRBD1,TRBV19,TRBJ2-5,CASSILGRGPAETQYF,TGTGCCAGTAGTATCTTGGGCAGGGGGCCCGCGGAGACCCAGTACTTC
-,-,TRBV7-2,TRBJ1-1,CASSLGDRRNTEAFF,TGTGCCAGCAGCTTAGGAGACAGGAGGAACACTGAAGCTTTCTTT
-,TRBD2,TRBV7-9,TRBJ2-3,CASSPPGLDFTDTQYF,TGTGCCAGCAGCCCACCGGGACTAGACTTCACAGATACGCAGTATTTT
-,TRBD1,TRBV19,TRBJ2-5,CASRPTGSRETQYF,TGTGCCAGCCGCCCGACAGGGTCCAGGGAGACCCAGTACTTC
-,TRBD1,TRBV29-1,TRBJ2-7,CSAGGQGFYEQYF,TGCAGCGCCGGGGGACAGGGTTTCTACGAGCAGTACTTC
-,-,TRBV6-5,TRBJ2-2,CASSYSILPTTGELFF,TGTGCCAGCAGTTACTCGATTTTGCCCACGACTGGGGAGCTGTTTTTT
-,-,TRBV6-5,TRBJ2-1,CASSYSRQVLGEQFF,TGTGCCAGCAGTTACTCGAGACAGGTCTTGGGTGAGCAGTTCTTC
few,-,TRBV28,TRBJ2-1,CASTSGAPAYNEQFF,TGTGCCAGCACCTCAGGGGCGCCGGCCTACAATGAGCAGTTCTTC
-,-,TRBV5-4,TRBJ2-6,CASSLRVGANVLTF,TGTGCCAGCAGCCTGAGGGTTGGGGCCAACGTCCTGACTTTC
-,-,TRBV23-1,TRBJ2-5,CARMGQHQETQYF,TGCGCCCGCATGGGGCAGCACCAAGAGACCCAGTACTTC
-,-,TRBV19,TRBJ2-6,CASSILVSTSGANVLTF,TGTGCCAGTAGTATTCTGGTCAGTACCTCTGGGGCCAACGTCCTGACTTTC
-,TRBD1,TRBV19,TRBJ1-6,CASNLEGGLGSPLHF,TGTGCCAGTAACCTCGAAGGGGGCTTAGGATCACCCCTCCACTTT
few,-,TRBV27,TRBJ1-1,CASSLSGRERNTEAFF,TGTGCCAGCAGTTTATCGGGCAGGGAACGGAACACTGAAGCTTTCTTT
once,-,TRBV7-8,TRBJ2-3,CASSSLSGSTDTQYF,TGTGCCAGCAGCTCTCTAAGCGGTAGCACAGATACGCAGTATTTT
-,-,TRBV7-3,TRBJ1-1,CASSAPTGDTEAFF,TGTGCCAGCAGTGCTCCAACCGGGGACACTGAAGCTTTCTTT
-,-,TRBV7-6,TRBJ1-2,CASSLGPGQLESYTF,TGTGCCAGCAGCTTAGGACCTGGACAGTTGGAGAGCTACACCTTC
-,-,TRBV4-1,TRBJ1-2,CASSQTGLDYGYTF,TGCGCCAGCAGCCAAACAGGGTTGGACTATGGCTACACCTTC
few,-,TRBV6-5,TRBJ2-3,CASSPKPDTQYF,TGTGCCAGCAGCCCTAAACCAGATACGCAGTATTTT
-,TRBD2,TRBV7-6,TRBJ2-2,CASSFSGGTTGELFF,TGTGCCAGCAGCTTTAGCGGGGGGACCACCGGGGAGCTGTTTTTT
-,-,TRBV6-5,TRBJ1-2,CASRRANYGYTF,TGTGCCAGCAGGAGAGCTAACTATGGCTACACCTTC
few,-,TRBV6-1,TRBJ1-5,CATTYMSNQPQHF,TGTGCCACCACCTATATGAGCAATCAGCCCCAGCATTTT
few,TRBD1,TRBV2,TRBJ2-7,CASSPQGQIYEQYF,TGTGCCAGCAGCCCGCAGGGACAGATCTACGAGCAGTACTTC